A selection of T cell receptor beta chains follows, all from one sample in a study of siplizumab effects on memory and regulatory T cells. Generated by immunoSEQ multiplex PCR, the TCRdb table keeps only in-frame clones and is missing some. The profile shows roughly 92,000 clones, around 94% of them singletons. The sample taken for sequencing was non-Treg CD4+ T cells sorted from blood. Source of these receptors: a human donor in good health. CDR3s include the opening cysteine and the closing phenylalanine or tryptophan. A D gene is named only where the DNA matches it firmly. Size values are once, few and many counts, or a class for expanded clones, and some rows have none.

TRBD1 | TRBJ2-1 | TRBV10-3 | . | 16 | CAISESRTGGGNEQFF | TGTGCCATCAGTGAGTCCCGGACAGGGGGCGGGAATGAGCAGTTCTTC
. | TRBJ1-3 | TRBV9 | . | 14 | CASSVAPAGNTIYF | TGTGCCAGCAGCGTAGCCCCAGCTGGAAACACCATATATTTT
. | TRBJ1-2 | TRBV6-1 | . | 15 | CASSESFHLGYGYTF | TGTGCCAGCAGTGAAAGTTTCCACCTGGGGTATGGCTACACCTTC
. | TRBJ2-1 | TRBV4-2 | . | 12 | CASSQDRRGQFF | TGTGCCAGCAGCCAGGACCGCAGAGGGCAGTTCTTC
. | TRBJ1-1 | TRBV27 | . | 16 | CASSLGTPGVNTEAFF | TGTGCCAGCAGTTTAGGGACCCCCGGGGTGAACACTGAAGCTTTCTTT
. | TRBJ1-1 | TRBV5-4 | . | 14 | CASSSRTVNTEAFF | TGTGCCAGCAGCTCCAGGACTGTGAACACTGAAGCTTTCTTT
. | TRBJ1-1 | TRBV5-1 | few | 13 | CASRVGGNTEAFF | TGCGCCAGCAGAGTCGGGGGGAACACTGAAGCTTTCTTT
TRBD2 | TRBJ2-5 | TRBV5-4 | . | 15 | CASSPLAGGGETQYF | TGTGCCAGCAGCCCCCTAGCGGGAGGGGGAGAGACCCAGTACTTC
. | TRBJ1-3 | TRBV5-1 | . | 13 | CASSPDMGDTIYF | TGCGCCAGCAGCCCAGACATGGGGGACACCATATATTTT
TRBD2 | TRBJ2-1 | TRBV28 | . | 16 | CASSLSLPSGYNEQFF | TGTGCCAGCAGTTTATCCCTACCTAGCGGATACAATGAGCAGTTCTTC
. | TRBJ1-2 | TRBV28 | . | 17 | CASTSRGFGDPFHGYTF | TGTGCCAGCACGTCCCGAGGGTTTGGCGATCCCTTCCATGGCTACACCTTC
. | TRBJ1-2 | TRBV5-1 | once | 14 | CASSLGQGTMSYTF | TGCGCCAGCAGCTTGGGGCAGGGGACTATGAGCTACACCTTC
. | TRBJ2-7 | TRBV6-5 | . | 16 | CASSYSRLGLTYEQYF | TGTGCCAGCAGTTACTCGAGACTAGGATTAACCTACGAGCAGTACTTC
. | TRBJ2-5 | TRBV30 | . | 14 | CAWSRDLYQETQYF | TGTGCCTGGAGCAGGGACCTGTACCAAGAGACCCAGTACTTC
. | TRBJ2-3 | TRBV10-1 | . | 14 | CASSELGPHGTQYF | TGCGCCAGCAGTGAGTTAGGACCGCACGGTACGCAGTATTTT
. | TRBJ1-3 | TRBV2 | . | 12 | CASSDPGNTIYF | TGTGCCAGCAGTGATCCAGGTAACACCATATATTTT
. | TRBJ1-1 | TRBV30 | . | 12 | CAWSAGGPEAFF | TGTGCCTGGAGCGCCGGGGGACCTGAAGCTTTCTTT
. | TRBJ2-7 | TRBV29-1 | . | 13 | CSAGQGRNYEQYF | TGCAGCGCGGGGCAGGGGAGGAACTACGAGCAGTACTTC
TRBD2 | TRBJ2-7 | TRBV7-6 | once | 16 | CASSRSGSPTAYEQYF | TGTGCCAGCAGCCGAAGCGGGAGCCCGACCGCCTACGAGCAGTACTTC
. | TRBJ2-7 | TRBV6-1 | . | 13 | CASSDGRLREQYF | TGTGCCAGCAGTGATGGACGTTTGAGGGAGCAGTACTTC
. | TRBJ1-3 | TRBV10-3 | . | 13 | CATSGGPGNTIYF | TGTGCCACGAGTGGAGGGCCTGGAAACACCATATATTTT
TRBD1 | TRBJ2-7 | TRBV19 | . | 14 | CASRRDRESYEQYF | TGTGCCAGTAGGAGGGACAGGGAGTCCTACGAGCAGTACTTC
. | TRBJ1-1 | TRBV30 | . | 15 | CAWSVGDNWNTEAFF | TGTGCCTGGAGTGTGGGGGACAATTGGAACACTGAAGCTTTCTTT
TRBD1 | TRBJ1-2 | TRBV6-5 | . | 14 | CASSRQGWDYGYTF | TGTGCCAGCAGTCGACAGGGATGGGACTATGGCTACACCTTC
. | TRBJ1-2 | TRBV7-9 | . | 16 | CASSADSGAVVYGYTF | TGTGCCAGCAGCGCTGATTCAGGGGCCGTCGTCTATGGCTACACCTTC
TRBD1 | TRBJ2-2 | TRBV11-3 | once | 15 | CASSVGQGDDGELFF | TGTGCCAGCAGCGTCGGACAGGGAGATGACGGGGAGCTGTTTTTT